This T cell receptor (beta chain) derives from a study of T cells in Graves' hyperthyroidism and ophthalmopathy. Using RNA transcripts as the source, TCR beta CDR3 regions were amplified. Using the HTBI primer set, a first-round RT-PCR was run on the TCR CDR3. Each CDR3 protein is one row after TCRdb ran MiXCR on the multiplex PCR reads. This table holds about 340,000 distinct CDR3 sequences, around 20% found once. This clonotype was detected many times. The antigen is not known. Calling Graves' hyperthyroidism stable meant ophthalmopathy did not progress within 18 months. Study-wide results and caveats: Most thyroid clonotypes with frequency above 0.001 were detected in blood.

This clonotype was obtained from a woman aged 50 to 60 with Graves' hyperthyroidism. The sequencing sample was made of blood.

In nucleotides, the CDR3 is TGTGCCAGCAGCTCCCTAGTAAGCCATGAGCAGTTCTTC. Translated, it gives CASSSLVSHEQFF. The J gene is TRBJ2-1, the V gene TRBV7-9; D not certain. V dropped 4 bases and J dropped 8 bases, with 12 bases sitting between them. Per the germline V gene, CDR1 is SEHNR and CDR2 is FQNEAQ (reference sequence). The CDR3 is 13 residues long. Filled out from reference TRBV7-9 and TRBJ2-1, the complete variable domain reads DTGVSQNPRHKITKRGQNVTFRCDPISEHNRLYWYRQTLGQGPEFLTYFQNEAQLEKSRLLSDRFSAERPKGSFSTLEIQRTEQGDSAMYLCASSSLVSHEQFFGPGTRLTVL.